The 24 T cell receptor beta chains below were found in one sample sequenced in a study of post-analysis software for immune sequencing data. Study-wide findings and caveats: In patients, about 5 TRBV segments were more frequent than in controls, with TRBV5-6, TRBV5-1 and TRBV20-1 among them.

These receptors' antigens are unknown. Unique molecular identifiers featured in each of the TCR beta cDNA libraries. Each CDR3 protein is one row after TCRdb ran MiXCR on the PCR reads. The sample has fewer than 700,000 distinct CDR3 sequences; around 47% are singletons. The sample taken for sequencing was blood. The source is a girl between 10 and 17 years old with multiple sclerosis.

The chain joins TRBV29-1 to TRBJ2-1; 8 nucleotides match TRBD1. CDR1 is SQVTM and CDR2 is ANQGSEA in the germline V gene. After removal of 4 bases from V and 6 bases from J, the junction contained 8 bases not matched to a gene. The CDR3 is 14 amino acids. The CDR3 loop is CSVVPRGPINEQFF. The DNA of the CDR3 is TGCAGCGTTGTCCCCAGGGGGCCTATCAATGAGCAGTTCTTC.

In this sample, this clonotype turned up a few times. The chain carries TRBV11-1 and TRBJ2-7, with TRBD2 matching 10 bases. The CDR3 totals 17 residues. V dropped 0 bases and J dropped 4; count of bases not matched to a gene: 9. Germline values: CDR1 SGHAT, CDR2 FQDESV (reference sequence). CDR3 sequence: CASSLARLAGAAYEQYF. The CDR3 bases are TGTGCCAGCAGCTTAGCGCGGCTAGCGGGGGCCGCTTACGAGCAGTACTTC.

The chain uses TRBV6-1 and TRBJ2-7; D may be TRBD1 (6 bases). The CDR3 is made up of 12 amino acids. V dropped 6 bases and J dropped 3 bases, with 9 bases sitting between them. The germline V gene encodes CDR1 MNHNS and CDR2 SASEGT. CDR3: CASRRDNYEQYF. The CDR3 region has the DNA TGTGCCAGCAGGAGGGACAACTACGAGCAGTACTTC.

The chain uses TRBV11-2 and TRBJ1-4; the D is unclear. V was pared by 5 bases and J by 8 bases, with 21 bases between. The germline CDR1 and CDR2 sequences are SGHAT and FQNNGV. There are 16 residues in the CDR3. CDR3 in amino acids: CASSPGVWAANEKLFF. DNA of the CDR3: TGTGCCAGCAGCCCCGGGGTCTGGGCGGCGAACGAAAAACTGTTTTTT.

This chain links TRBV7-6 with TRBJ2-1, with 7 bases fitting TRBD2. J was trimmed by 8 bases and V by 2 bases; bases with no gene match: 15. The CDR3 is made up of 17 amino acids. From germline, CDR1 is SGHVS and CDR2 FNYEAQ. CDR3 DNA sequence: TGTGCCAGCAGCTTAACCGGTGGGCGGGAGTTATTCGATGAGCAGTTCTTC. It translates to CASSLTGGRELFDEQFF.

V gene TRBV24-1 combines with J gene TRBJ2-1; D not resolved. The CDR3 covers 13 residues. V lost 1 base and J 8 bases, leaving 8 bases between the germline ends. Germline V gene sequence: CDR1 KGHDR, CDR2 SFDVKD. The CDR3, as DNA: TGTGCCACCAGTGATTTTATCGAGGATGAGCAGTTCTTC. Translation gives CATSDFIEDEQFF.

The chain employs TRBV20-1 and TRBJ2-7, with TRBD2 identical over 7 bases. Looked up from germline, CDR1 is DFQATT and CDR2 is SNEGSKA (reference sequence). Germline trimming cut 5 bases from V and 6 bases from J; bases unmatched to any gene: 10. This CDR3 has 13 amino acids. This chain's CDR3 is CSAPQDPGGEQYF. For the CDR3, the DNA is TGCAGTGCTCCACAAGATCCGGGGGGCGAGCAGTACTTC.

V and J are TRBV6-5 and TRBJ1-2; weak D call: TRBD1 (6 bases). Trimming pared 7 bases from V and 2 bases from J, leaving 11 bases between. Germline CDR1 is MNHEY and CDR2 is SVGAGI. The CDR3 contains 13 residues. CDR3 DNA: TGTGCCAGCAAAATCGACAGGAACTATGGCTACACCTTC. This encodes CASKIDRNYGYTF.

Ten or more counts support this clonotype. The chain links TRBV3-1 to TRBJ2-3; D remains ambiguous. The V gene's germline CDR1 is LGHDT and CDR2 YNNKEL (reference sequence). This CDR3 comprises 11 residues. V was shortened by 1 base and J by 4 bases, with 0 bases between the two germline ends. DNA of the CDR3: TGTGCCAGCAGCCAAGCAGATACGCAGTATTTT. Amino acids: CASSQADTQYF.

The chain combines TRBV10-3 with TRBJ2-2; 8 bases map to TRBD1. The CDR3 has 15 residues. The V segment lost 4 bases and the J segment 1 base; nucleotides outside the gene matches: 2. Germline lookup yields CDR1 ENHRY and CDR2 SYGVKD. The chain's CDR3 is CAISAGTGNTGELFF. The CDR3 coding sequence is TGTGCCATCAGTGCTGGGACAGGGAACACCGGGGAGCTGTTTTTT.

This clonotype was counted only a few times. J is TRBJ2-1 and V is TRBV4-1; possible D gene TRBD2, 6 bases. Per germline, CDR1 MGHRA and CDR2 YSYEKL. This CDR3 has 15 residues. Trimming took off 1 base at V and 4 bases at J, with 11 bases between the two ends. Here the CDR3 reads CASSQGGLGYNEQFF. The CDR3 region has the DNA TGCGCCAGCAGCCAAGGGGGACTGGGATACAATGAGCAGTTCTTC.

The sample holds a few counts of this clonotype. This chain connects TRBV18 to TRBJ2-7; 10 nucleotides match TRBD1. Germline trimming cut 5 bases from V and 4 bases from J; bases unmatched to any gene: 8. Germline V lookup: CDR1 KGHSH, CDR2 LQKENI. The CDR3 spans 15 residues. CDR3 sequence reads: CASSDGRQGAYEQYF. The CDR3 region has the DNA TGTGCCAGCTCAGACGGCCGACAGGGGGCTTACGAGCAGTACTTC.

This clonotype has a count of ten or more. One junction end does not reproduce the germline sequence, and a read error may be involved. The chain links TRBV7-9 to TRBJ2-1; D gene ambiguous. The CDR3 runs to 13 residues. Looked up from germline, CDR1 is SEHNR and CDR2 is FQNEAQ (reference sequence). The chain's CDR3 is CASSFDSYNEQFF. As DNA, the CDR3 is TGCGCCAGCAGCTTCGACTCATACAATGAGCAGTTCTTC.

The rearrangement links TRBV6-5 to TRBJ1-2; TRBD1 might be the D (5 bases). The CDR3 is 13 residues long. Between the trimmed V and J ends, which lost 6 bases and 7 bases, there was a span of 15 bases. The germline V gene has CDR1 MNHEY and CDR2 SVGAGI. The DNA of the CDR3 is TGTGCCAGCAGGCGGGCGGGGCCCGGTGGCTACACCTTC. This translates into CASRRAGPGGYTF.

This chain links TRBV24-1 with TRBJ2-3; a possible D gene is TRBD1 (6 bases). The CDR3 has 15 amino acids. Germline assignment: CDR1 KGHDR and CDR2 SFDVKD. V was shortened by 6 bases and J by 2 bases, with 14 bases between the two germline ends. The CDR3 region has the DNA TGTGCCACCAGTAGGGGGACCTTATCCACAGATACGCAGTATTTT. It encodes CATSRGTLSTDTQYF.

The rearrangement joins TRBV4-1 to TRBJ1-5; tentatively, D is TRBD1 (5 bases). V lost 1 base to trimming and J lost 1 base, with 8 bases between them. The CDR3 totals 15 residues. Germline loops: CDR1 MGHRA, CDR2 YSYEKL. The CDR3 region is CASSQGGTSNQPQHF. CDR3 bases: TGCGCCAGCAGCCAAGGTGGGACGAGCAATCAGCCCCAGCATTTT.

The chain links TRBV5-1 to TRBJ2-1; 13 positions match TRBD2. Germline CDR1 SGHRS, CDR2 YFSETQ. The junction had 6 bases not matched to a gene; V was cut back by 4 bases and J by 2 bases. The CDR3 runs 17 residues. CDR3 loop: CASSLSTSGRTYNEQFF. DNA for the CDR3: TGCGCCAGCAGCCTGTCGACTAGCGGGAGGACCTACAATGAGCAGTTCTTC.

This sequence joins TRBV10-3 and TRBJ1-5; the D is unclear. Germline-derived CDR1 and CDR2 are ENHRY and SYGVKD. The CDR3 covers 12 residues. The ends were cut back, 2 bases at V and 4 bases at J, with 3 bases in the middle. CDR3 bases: TGTGCCATCAGTGAGGGAAATCAGCCCCAGCATTTT. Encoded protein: CAISEGNQPQHF.

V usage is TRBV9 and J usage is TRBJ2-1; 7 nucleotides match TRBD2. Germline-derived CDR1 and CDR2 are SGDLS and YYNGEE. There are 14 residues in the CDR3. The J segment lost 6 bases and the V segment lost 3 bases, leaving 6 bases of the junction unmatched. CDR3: CASSEVSGPNEQFF. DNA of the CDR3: TGTGCCAGCAGCGAGGTTAGCGGGCCCAATGAGCAGTTCTTC.

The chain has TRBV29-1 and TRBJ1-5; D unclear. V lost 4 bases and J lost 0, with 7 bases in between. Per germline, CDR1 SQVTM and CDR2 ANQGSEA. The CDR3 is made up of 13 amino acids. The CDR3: CSVAENSNQPQHF. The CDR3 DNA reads TGCAGCGTTGCAGAGAATAGCAATCAGCCCCAGCATTTT.

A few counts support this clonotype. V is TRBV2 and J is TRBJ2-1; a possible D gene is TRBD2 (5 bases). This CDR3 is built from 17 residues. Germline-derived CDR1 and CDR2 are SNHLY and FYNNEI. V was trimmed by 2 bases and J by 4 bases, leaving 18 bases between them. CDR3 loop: CASSEWLGLRGYNEQFF. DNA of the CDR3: TGTGCCAGCAGTGAATGGCTTGGGCTCAGAGGGTACAATGAGCAGTTCTTC.

CDR3 nucleotide sequence: TGTGCCAGCAGCCGCAGGGAGCCAGATACGCAGTATTTT. Its translation: CASSRREPDTQYF. This sequence joins TRBV7-8 and TRBJ2-3; either TRBD1 or TRBD2 may supply D (5 bases each). This CDR3 has 13 residues. V was cut by 5 bases and J by 4 bases, with 10 bases left in between. Germline V lookup: CDR1 SGHVS, CDR2 FQNEAQ.

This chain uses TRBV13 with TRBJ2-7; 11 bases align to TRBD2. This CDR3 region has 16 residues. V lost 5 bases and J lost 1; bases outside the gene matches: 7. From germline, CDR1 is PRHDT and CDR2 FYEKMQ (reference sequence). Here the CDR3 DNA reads TGTGCCAGCAGCACTAGTCTAGCGGGAGGTTCCTACGAGCAGTACTTC. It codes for CASSTSLAGGSYEQYF.

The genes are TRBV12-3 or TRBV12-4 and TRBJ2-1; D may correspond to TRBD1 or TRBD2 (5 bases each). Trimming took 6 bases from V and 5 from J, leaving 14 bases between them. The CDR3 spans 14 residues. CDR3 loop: CASRTQGGHNEQFF. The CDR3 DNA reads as TGTGCCAGCAGGACCCAGGGCGGGCACAATGAGCAGTTCTTC.